The 20 T cell receptor beta chains below were found in one sample sequenced in a study of blood T cell repertoires in COVID-19. TCRdb's table, derived via immunoSEQ multiplex PCR, lists solely in-frame clones and lacks some. The sample consists of around 300,000 clones, around nine tenths of them appearing once. The source material was PBMCs or T cells enriched from blood (not recorded which). Receptors were obtained from a woman under 30 who had recovered from COVID-19.

This clone was found many times. V gene TRBV13 combines with J gene TRBJ1-2; 12 bases map to TRBD1. Per germline, CDR1 PRHDT and CDR2 FYEKMQ (reference sequence). With 3 bases clipped from V and 3 bases from J, the junction kept 2 bases outside the gene matches. CDR3 length equals 15 residues. The CDR3 loop reads CASSFGDRGHYGYTF. CDR3 DNA sequence: TGTGCCAGCAGCTTTGGGGACAGGGGGCACTATGGCTACACCTTC.

The J gene is TRBJ2-7, the V gene TRBV10-2; TRBD1 might be the D (6 bases). CDR1 is WSHSY and CDR2 is SAAADI in the germline V gene. V was cut by 4 bases and J by 0 bases, with 19 bases left in between. The CDR3 runs 17 residues. The CDR3 sequence: CASSGNTGSRFSYEQYF. DNA for the CDR3: TGCGCCAGCAGTGGTAATACAGGGTCCCGGTTCTCCTACGAGCAGTACTTC.

V and J are TRBV5-1 and TRBJ2-7; 9 bases match TRBD2. The J segment lost 0 bases and the V segment lost 2 bases, leaving 9 bases of the junction unmatched. The germline V gene encodes CDR1 SGHRS and CDR2 YFSETQ. This CDR3 comprises 17 residues. CDR3: CASSLDYASGASYEQYF. The CDR3 DNA sequence: TGCGCCAGCAGCTTAGATTACGCTAGCGGGGCCTCCTACGAGCAGTACTTC.

This chain links TRBV6-2 or TRBV6-3 with TRBJ2-7; D possibly corresponds to TRBD1 (6 bases). The V gene's germline CDR1 is MNHEY and CDR2 SVGEGT. This CDR3 spans 15 amino acids. V was trimmed by 5 bases and J by 4 bases, leaving 18 bases between them. The CDR3 nucleotides read TGTGCCAGCAGTAAGGGCTTACAGGGATTTTACGAGCAGTACTTC. Translating it yields CASSKGLQGFYEQYF.

The chain uses TRBV11-2 and TRBJ2-3; no definite D call. V lost 6 bases, J lost 3 bases, and 10 bases lay in between. Germline-derived CDR1 and CDR2 are SGHAT and FQNNGV. CDR3 length: 13 amino acids. The CDR3 spells CASSAAGTDTQYF. The CDR3 nucleotides are TGTGCCAGCAGTGCTGCCGGGACAGATACGCAGTATTTT.

The chain joins TRBV3-1 (or the pseudogene TRBV3-2) to TRBJ2-7; tentative D call: TRBD2 (6 bases). Trimming removed 1 base from V and 3 bases from J, with 10 bases in between. CDR1 and CDR2 (germline): LGHDT, YNNKEL (reference sequence). The CDR3 consists of 14 residues. The CDR3 sequence: CASSQVRGLYEQYF. The CDR3 bases are TGTGCCAGCAGCCAAGTAAGGGGACTCTACGAGCAGTACTTC.

The chain carries TRBV19 and TRBJ2-1, with D unclear. Between the trimmed V and J ends, which lost 7 bases and 5 bases, there was a span of 18 bases. CDR3 size: 15 residues. CDR1 and CDR2 (germline): LNHDA, SQIVND (reference sequence). Here the CDR3 DNA reads TGTGCCAGTACCCGTAGGCTAGGCCTTGACAATGAGCAGTTCTTC. As protein: CASTRRLGLDNEQFF.

The chain has TRBV5-4 and TRBJ2-2, with 9 bases identical to TRBD2. Germline loops: CDR1 SGHNT, CDR2 YYREEE (reference sequence). Losses at the gene ends were 3 bases for V and 1 base for J; bases not matched to a gene: 1. The CDR3 runs to 15 residues. CDR3 protein: CASSSSGVNTGELFF. CDR3 nucleotides: TGTGCCAGCAGCTCTAGCGGGGTGAACACCGGGGAGCTGTTTTTT.

The V gene is TRBV18, the J gene TRBJ2-3; 9 positions match TRBD2. The CDR3 extends over 15 amino acids. Germline V gives CDR1 KGHSH, CDR2 LQKENI. The junction had 9 bases not matched to a gene; V was cut back by 1 base and J by 10 bases. For the CDR3, the DNA is TGTGCCAGCTCACCACGGGCTAGCGGGGATTCGGCGCAGTATTTT. Protein: CASSPRASGDSAQYF.

The V call is TRBV27, the J call TRBJ2-7; 12 bases agree with TRBD2. This CDR3 contains 15 residues. V shed 6 bases, J shed 3 bases, and the junction held 6 bases outside the gene matches. Germline CDR1 reads MNHEY; CDR2 reads SMNVEV (reference sequence). CDR3 in DNA: TGTGCCAGCAGCCGTACTAGCGGGGGGTACTACGAGCAGTACTTC. It translates to CASSRTSGGYYEQYF.

The rearrangement joins TRBV29-1 to TRBJ1-2; weak D call: TRBD1 (5 bases). This CDR3 spans 14 amino acids. V was trimmed by 1 base and J by 3 bases, leaving 12 bases between them. The germline gives CDR1 SQVTM, CDR2 ANQGSEA. The CDR3 sequence is CSVEGASGDYGYTF. CDR3 nucleotide sequence: TGCAGCGTTGAAGGTGCATCGGGGGACTATGGCTACACCTTC.

V is TRBV30 and J is TRBJ1-4, with D maybe TRBD1 (6 bases). The germline V gene encodes CDR1 GTSNPN and CDR2 SVGIG (reference sequence). V lost 1 base to trimming and J lost 7 bases, with 7 bases between them. The CDR3 is 12 amino acids. CDR3 sequence: CAWSARGEKLFF. The CDR3 DNA is TGTGCCTGGAGTGCCAGGGGTGAAAAACTGTTTTTT. The full variable domain, with the rest looked up from reference TRBV30 and TRBJ1-4, is SQTIHQWPATLVQPVGSPLSLECTVEGTSNPNLYWYRQAAGRGLQLLFYSVGIGQISSEVPQNLSASRPQDRQFILSSKKLLLSDSGFYLCAWSARGEKLFFGSGTQLSVL.

The rearrangement links TRBV19 to TRBJ1-3; 8 positions agree with TRBD1. The germline gives CDR1 LNHDA, CDR2 SQIVND (reference sequence). J was trimmed by 2 bases and V by 6 bases; bases with no gene match: 9. This CDR3 region has 16 residues. The CDR3 DNA reads as TGTGCCAGTAGCGACAGGGGCCAGGCCACTGGAAACACCATATATTTT. It codes for CASSDRGQATGNTIYF.

The J gene is TRBJ1-4, the V gene TRBV27; 7 bases are a match to TRBD1. Germline assignment: CDR1 MNHEY and CDR2 SMNVEV (reference sequence). V shed 4 bases and J 8 bases; nucleotides not matched to a gene: 7. The CDR3 extends over 14 amino acids. CDR3 coding DNA: TGTGCCAGCAGTTACCAGGGGGTGGGGGAAAAACTGTTTTTT. It codes for CASSYQGVGEKLFF.

The rearrangement joins TRBV27 to TRBJ1-3; D possibly corresponds to TRBD1 (5 bases). CDR3 length: 13 residues. V lost 3 bases and J 2 bases, leaving 5 bases between the germline ends. The germline V gene encodes CDR1 MNHEY and CDR2 SMNVEV (reference sequence). CDR3 sequence (DNA): TGTGCCAGCAGTTTCAGGGCTGGAAACACCATATATTTT. This codes for CASSFRAGNTIYF.

This chain joins TRBV30 and TRBJ1-2, with D uncertain. The V gene lost 3 bases and the J gene lost 3 bases, with 8 bases spanning the gap. CDR1 is GTSNPN, CDR2 SVGIG, per germline (reference sequence). The CDR3 is made up of 12 amino acids. CDR3 sequence: CAWRGTDYGYTF. CDR3 DNA: TGTGCCTGGAGAGGAACAGACTATGGCTACACCTTC.

The chain combines TRBV5-4 with TRBJ1-5; D is uncertain. Per the germline V gene, CDR1 is SGHNT and CDR2 is YYREEE (reference sequence). The CDR3 is 11 amino acids. The V and J ends lost 2 bases and 7 bases respectively, with 4 bases between them. CDR3 region: CASSFPQPQHF. DNA of the CDR3: TGTGCCAGCAGCTTCCCGCAGCCCCAGCATTTT. The variable domain in full, with the rest retrieved from reference TRBV5-4 and TRBJ1-5, is ETGVTQSPTHLIKTRGQQVTLRCSSQSGHNTVSWYQQALGQGPQFIFQYYREEENGRGNFPPRFSGLQFPNYSSELNVNALELDDSALYLCASSFPQPQHFGDGTRLSIL.

V and J are TRBV29-1 and TRBJ1-1; possibly TRBD1 for D (5 bases). The CDR3 extends over 9 amino acids. V was shortened by 7 bases and J by 8 bases, with 8 bases between the two germline ends. Germline CDR1 SQVTM, CDR2 ANQGSEA. For the CDR3, the DNA is TGCAGCGCTGACAGAGAAGCTTTCTTT. It codes for CSADREAFF.

This chain connects TRBV7-2 to TRBJ2-2; D is unresolved. Per the germline V gene, CDR1 is SGHTA and CDR2 is FQGNSA. The CDR3 contains 12 residues. V was shortened by 5 bases and J by 3 bases, with 4 bases between the two germline ends. CDR3 residues: CASSPYTGELFF. CDR3 nucleotides: TGTGCCAGCAGCCCTTACACCGGGGAGCTGTTTTTT.

V is TRBV10-2 and J is TRBJ1-4; possibly TRBD1 for D (5 bases). The CDR3 extends over 14 amino acids. The V gene's germline CDR1 is WSHSY and CDR2 SAAADI. Deletions cut 7 bases from V and 5 bases from J, with 14 bases between. CDR3 region: CASTFDRLNEKLFF. As DNA, the CDR3 is TGCGCCAGCACCTTCGACAGACTCAATGAAAAACTGTTTTTT.